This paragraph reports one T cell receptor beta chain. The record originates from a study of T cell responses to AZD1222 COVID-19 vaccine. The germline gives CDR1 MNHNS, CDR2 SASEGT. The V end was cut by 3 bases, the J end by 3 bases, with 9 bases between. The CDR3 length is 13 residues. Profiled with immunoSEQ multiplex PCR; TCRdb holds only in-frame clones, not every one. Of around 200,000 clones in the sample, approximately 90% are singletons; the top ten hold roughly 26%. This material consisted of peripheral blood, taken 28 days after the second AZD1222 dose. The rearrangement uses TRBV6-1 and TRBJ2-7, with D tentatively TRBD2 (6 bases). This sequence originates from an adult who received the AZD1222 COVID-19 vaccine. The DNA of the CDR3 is TGTGCCAGCAGTGACCGGGGGTTCTACGAGCAGTACTTC. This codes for CASSDRGFYEQYF.